The clone carrying this T cell receptor (beta chain) was observed a single time. Its target is not known. The data stem from a study of cytomegalovirus exposure and HLA in healthy donors. Study details: The roughly 120 million unique TCR beta sequences, from about 179 million T cells, were found by an earlier analysis.

In germline, CDR1 is ENHRY, CDR2 SYGVKD. The CDR3 contains 16 residues. V dropped 2 bases and J dropped 1 base, with 12 bases sitting between them. Nominally healthy donors provided the samples, though records likely missed some immune exposures. The PCR had 60 Vbeta and 13 Jbeta primers. Authors' analysis steps: Per a later analysis, the number of unique TCR beta chains was some 82 million, of which 8.5 million to 11 million were shared. Repertoires were generated with immunoSEQ multiplex PCR, while TCRdb's copy carries only in-frame clones and drops some. Clone size and the V and J calls come from that table; the DNA yielded D and trimming. The sample lists 200,000 to 250,000 clones, roughly 90% occurring once. Findings and limits, study-wide: Association of 16,951 TCR beta sequences with HLA alleles was found at 0.05 false discovery rate in a later analysis.

This TCR was recovered from a woman younger than 35 in good health and CMV-seronegative. The V call is TRBV10-3, the J call TRBJ2-1, with D tentatively TRBD2 (6 bases). Sequencing was done on a sample of PBMCs. The DNA for the CDR3 is TGTGCCATCAGTGAGGTGGCGGGGCCATCCTACAATGAGCAGTTCTTC. This encodes CAISEVAGPSYNEQFF.